This entry lists 22 T cell receptor beta chains sequenced from one sample in a study of a mutant IDH1 vaccine in newly diagnosed glioma. Described time point: week 23, last vaccination. With topical imiquimod, each dose of the vaccine consisted of 300 ug of mutant IDH1 20-mer peptide. The antigens of these receptors remain unknown. The method was immunoSEQ multiplex PCR; TCRdb's version includes in-frame clones alone and lacks a portion of them. The repertoire has approximately 43,000 clones, 60% to 85% of them found once; the top ten carry 6.3%. Sequenced material: PBMCs, taken from a glioma patient whose treatment included an IDH1 peptide vaccine. The receptors derive from a middle-aged woman with glioma. Some clones in this sample may be carry-over from other donors' samples.

V and J are TRBV9 and TRBJ2-7; the match to TRBD1 covers 11 bases. The CDR3 contains 13 residues. With V trimmed by 3 bases and J by 5 bases, 1 base remained unmatched. Germline CDR1 SGDLS, CDR2 YYNGEE. DNA of the CDR3: TGTGCCAGCAGCGGGACAGGGGGCCACGAGCAGTACTTC. Translation gives CASSGTGGHEQYF.

The V and J genes are TRBV5-6 and TRBJ1-3; D call uncertain. Trimming shortened V by 2 bases and J by 1 base, and 13 bases separated the two germline ends. Germline V gene data show CDR1 as SGHDT and CDR2 as YYEEEE. The CDR3 runs 16 residues. Here the CDR3 reads CASSLPGLGSGNTIYF. For the CDR3, the DNA is TGTGCCAGCAGCTTACCGGGATTGGGATCTGGAAACACCATATATTTT.

This chain links TRBV5-4 with TRBJ1-4, with unresolved D. The CDR3 contains 14 residues. Trimming shortened V by 0 bases and J by 1 base, and 4 bases separated the two germline ends. Germline CDR1 reads SGHNT; CDR2 reads YYREEE (reference sequence). The chain's CDR3 is CASSLAGTNEKLFF. The CDR3 coding sequence is TGTGCCAGCAGCTTGGCAGGAACTAATGAAAAACTGTTTTTT.

This clone was counted a few times. The V gene is TRBV2, the J gene TRBJ2-7, with D unresolved. Germline CDR1 is SNHLY and CDR2 is FYNNEI. The V end lost 8 bases, the J end lost 5 bases, and 10 bases lay between the germline ends. This CDR3 region has 11 residues. The CDR3 region is CASSPYHEQYF. CDR3 DNA sequence: TGTGCCAGCTCCCCGTACCACGAGCAGTACTTC.

The table lists this clone with a count of one. This could be a read error, since a much larger clone is one nucleotide away. The chain has TRBV10-3 and TRBJ1-1, with D tentatively TRBD1 (6 bases). The CDR3 length is 12 residues. Germline V gives CDR1 ENHRY, CDR2 SYGVKD. The V gene lost 11 bases and the J gene lost 4 bases, with 14 bases spanning the gap. CDR3 in amino acids: CAGRTAGTEAFF. Written as DNA, the CDR3 is TGTGCCGGGAGGACAGCAGGCACTGAAGCTTTCTTT.

This clone was seen a handful of times. The rearrangement joins TRBV16 to TRBJ1-5; D ambiguous. Per the germline V gene, CDR1 is KGHSY and CDR2 is FQNENV. V lost 3 bases and J lost 4, with 10 bases in between. CDR3 length equals 14 residues. The CDR3 is CASSHPYSNQPQHF. The CDR3 DNA follows: TGTGCCAGCAGCCACCCATACAGTAATCAGCCCCAGCATTTT.

The sample holds a few counts of this clone. This chain uses TRBV7-9 with TRBJ2-7; tentatively, D is TRBD1 or TRBD2 (6 bases each). Germline loops: CDR1 SEHNR, CDR2 FQNEAQ (reference sequence). The V and J ends lost 4 bases and 1 base respectively, with 11 bases between them. The CDR3 sequence is 14 residues long. The chain's CDR3 is CASSYREASYEQYF. CDR3 bases: TGTGCCAGCAGCTACAGGGAGGCGTCCTACGAGCAGTACTTC.

The V and J genes are TRBV18 and TRBJ2-1; tentatively, D is TRBD1 (6 bases). Trimming removed 4 bases at V and 8 bases at J, with 15 bases between. CDR1 is KGHSH, CDR2 LQKENI, per germline. The CDR3 is 14 amino acids. CDR3: CASSLLQQGDEQFF. The DNA of the CDR3 is TGTGCCAGCTCACTACTACAACAGGGAGATGAGCAGTTCTTC.

This clone was seen a few times. V gene TRBV28 combines with J gene TRBJ1-1; 8 bases fit TRBD1. CDR3 length equals 15 residues. Germline V gene data show CDR1 as MDHEN and CDR2 as SYDVKM. V was clipped by 5 bases and J by 1 base; unmatched bases: 6. The CDR3 bases are TGTGCCAGCAGTCCTTACAGGGGGGGGAACACTGAAGCTTTCTTT. It codes for CASSPYRGGNTEAFF.

The chain is built from TRBV2 and TRBJ2-7; a possible D gene is TRBD1 (5 bases). V dropped 5 bases and J dropped 3 bases, with 8 bases sitting between them. The germline CDR1 and CDR2 sequences are SNHLY and FYNNEI. The CDR3 has 12 amino acids. CDR3 sequence (DNA): TGTGCCAGCAGTCCCAGGGACTACGAGCAGTACTTC. Translating gives CASSPRDYEQYF.

The chain links TRBV9 to TRBJ1-3; D is unclear. The V and J ends lost 0 bases and 4 bases respectively, with 5 bases between them. This CDR3 contains 13 residues. Per germline, CDR1 SGDLS and CDR2 YYNGEE. The CDR3 bases are TGTGCCAGCAGCGTAGATCTGGGAAACACCATATATTTT. The encoded protein is CASSVDLGNTIYF. The full variable domain, with the rest looked up from reference TRBV9 and TRBJ1-3, is DSGVTQTPKHLITATGQRVTLRCSPRSGDLSVYWYQQSLDQGLQFLIQYYNGEERAKGNILERFSAQQFPDLHSELNLSSLELGDSALYFCASSVDLGNTIYFGEGSWLTVV.

V is TRBV6-1 and J is TRBJ1-3; perhaps TRBD1 as D (6 bases). Germline CDR1 is MNHNS and CDR2 is SASEGT. V was pared by 2 bases and J by 4 bases, with 18 bases between. CDR3 length: 17 residues. DNA of the CDR3: TGTGCCAGCAGTGAATGGGAAAGGGGGGTAAAGGGAAACACCATATATTTT. Translation gives CASSEWERGVKGNTIYF.

V usage is TRBV14 and J usage is TRBJ1-3, with D hard to call. This CDR3 comprises 14 residues. Trimming removed 1 base from V and 3 bases from J, with 7 bases in between. Germline lookup yields CDR1 SGHDN and CDR2 FVKESK. The CDR3 coding sequence is TGTGCCAGCAGCCAAGTCGGGGTTGGAAACACCATATATTTT. It is translated as CASSQVGVGNTIYF.

This clone was counted only a few times. The chain carries TRBV7-2 and TRBJ2-7, with a possible D match to TRBD2 (5 bases). Germline CDR1 and CDR2: SGHTA and FQGNSA. V was shortened by 4 bases and J by 2 bases, with 9 bases between the two germline ends. The CDR3 is 13 residues long. The CDR3, as DNA: TGTGCCAGCAGCTGGAGGTGGACCTACGAGCAGTACTTC. It translates to CASSWRWTYEQYF. Full variable domain (missing parts from reference TRBV7-2 and TRBJ2-7): GAGVSQSPSNKVTEKGKDVELRCDPISGHTALYWYRQSLGQGLEFLIYFQGNSAPDKSGLPSDRFSAERTGGSVSTLTIQRTQQEDSAVYLCASSWRWTYEQYFGPGTRLTVT.

V usage is TRBV28 and J usage is TRBJ2-7; 8 bases match TRBD1. CDR3 length equals 13 residues. The V gene's germline CDR1 is MDHEN and CDR2 SYDVKM. Trimming cost V 7 bases and J 6 bases; bases outside gene matches: 8. CDR3 nucleotide sequence: TGTGCCAGCATCCGGACAGGGCTTCCCGAGCAGTACTTC. Encoded protein: CASIRTGLPEQYF.

This clone occurred once. The chain employs TRBV9 and TRBJ2-2, with D perhaps matching TRBD1 (5 bases). This CDR3 is built from 14 residues. From germline, CDR1 is SGDLS and CDR2 YYNGEE. The V and J ends lost 2 bases and 8 bases respectively, with 13 bases between them. The CDR3 spells CASSVQGLAGELFF. The CDR3 DNA sequence: TGTGCCAGCAGCGTTCAGGGATTGGCTGGGGAGCTGTTTTTT.

The DNA for the CDR3 is TGCGCCAGCAGCCCCTCCTCACCGACAGGATTCGGGGCCCTCTATGGCTACACCTTC. Translating it yields CASSPSSPTGFGALYGYTF. The genes are TRBV5-1 and TRBJ1-2; D might be TRBD1 (6 bases). V lost 4 bases, J lost 4 bases, and 29 bases lay in between. CDR1 SGHRS and CDR2 YFSETQ come from the germline V gene. CDR3 length: 19 amino acids.

The rearrangement joins TRBV4-2 to TRBJ2-7; D is perhaps TRBD2 (5 bases). The CDR3 length is 16 residues. Trimming removed 4 bases from V and 2 bases from J, with 18 bases in between. Germline V gene sequence: CDR1 LGHNA, CDR2 YNFKEQ. This chain's CDR3 is CASSPTVSRRTYEQYF. The CDR3 coding sequence is TGTGCCAGCAGCCCGACGGTATCTAGGAGGACCTACGAGCAGTACTTC.

The J gene is TRBJ1-1, the V gene TRBV20-1; no clear D. V was trimmed by 5 bases and J by 0 bases, leaving 4 bases between them. The CDR3 is 11 residues long. The germline V gene encodes CDR1 DFQATT and CDR2 SNEGSKA (reference sequence). This CDR3 reads CSASVNTEAFF. The CDR3 DNA sequence: TGCAGTGCTTCAGTGAACACTGAAGCTTTCTTT.

For the CDR3, the DNA is TGTGCCAGCAGTCGGGGGGGCGGCACAGATACGCAGTATTTT. Translated: CASSRGGGTDTQYF. The chain has TRBV2 and TRBJ2-3; TRBD2 aligns across 8 bases. Germline CDR1 is SNHLY and CDR2 is FYNNEI. The CDR3 spans 14 residues. Losses at the gene ends were 5 bases for V and 1 base for J; bases not matched to a gene: 2.

This chain joins TRBV7-2 and TRBJ1-6; tentative D call: TRBD1 (5 bases). The CDR3 has 13 amino acids. From germline, CDR1 is SGHTA and CDR2 FQGNSA. V lost 8 bases and J 6 bases, leaving 11 bases between the germline ends. The CDR3 protein is CASSPGLNSPLHF. For the CDR3, the DNA is TGTGCCAGCTCCCCGGGACTTAATTCACCCCTCCACTTT.

This chain joins TRBV28 and TRBJ1-2, with 7 bases fitting TRBD1. The CDR3 is 12 residues long. Germline CDR1 reads MDHEN; CDR2 reads SYDVKM. V shed 8 bases and J 8 bases; nucleotides not matched to a gene: 8. CDR3 residues: CASSRQGLGYTF. CDR3 bases: TGTGCCAGCTCCCGACAGGGCTTGGGCTACACCTTC.